Each of the 12 T cell receptor beta chains below was sequenced from the same sample in a study of cytomegalovirus exposure and HLA in healthy donors. Use of 60 Vbeta and 13 Jbeta primers characterized the PCR. Assay used: immunoSEQ multiplex PCR; TCRdb lists only in-frame clones, some missing. The sample has some 110,000 clones, approximately 80% seen once. Specimen: PBMCs. These receptors all stem from a man in his fifties in good health and CMV-seropositive.

The chain joins TRBV19 to TRBJ1-6; D is undetermined. Per the germline V gene, CDR1 is LNHDA and CDR2 is SQIVND (reference sequence). This CDR3 has 15 amino acids. The V end was cut by 5 bases, the J end by 5 bases, with 13 bases between. The CDR3 sequence is CASSLSGRDNSPLHF. Here the CDR3 DNA reads TGTGCCAGTAGTTTATCCGGGCGGGATAATTCACCCCTCCACTTT.

This chain links TRBV6-6 with TRBJ1-2; D remains ambiguous. V gave up 7 bases and J gave up 6 bases, with 12 bases separating them. This CDR3 contains 12 residues. CDR1 is MNHNY and CDR2 is SVGAGI in the germline V gene (reference sequence). The CDR3 DNA reads as TGTGCCAGCACCCGCCAGGAGGATGGCTACACCTTC. It codes for CASTRQEDGYTF.

This chain joins TRBV18 and TRBJ2-2; a weak D match, TRBD1 (6 bases). Germline V gives CDR1 KGHSH, CDR2 LQKENI. With 5 bases removed from V and 4 bases from J, the gap between germline ends came to 14 bases. The CDR3 is 15 residues long. CDR3 coding DNA: TGTGCCAGCTCATTCTGGACAGAACCCACCGGGGAGCTGTTTTTT. It codes for CASSFWTEPTGELFF. The full variable domain, in which reference TRBV18 and TRBJ2-2 provide the parts outside the CDR3, is NAGVMQNPRHLVRRRGQEARLRCSPMKGHSHVYWYRQLPEEGLKFMVYLQKENIIDESGMPKERFSAEFPKEGPSILRIQQVVRGDSAAYFCASSFWTEPTGELFFGEGSRLTVL.

V usage is TRBV5-8 and J usage is TRBJ1-1, with a possible D match to TRBD1 (5 bases). This CDR3 contains 15 residues. V was clipped by 10 bases and J by 0 bases, with 19 bases between them. Per germline, CDR1 SGHTS and CDR2 YDEGEE. CDR3 region: CASVRGGNMNTEAFF. In DNA, the CDR3 is TGTGCCTCTGTGCGGGGGGGGAACATGAACACTGAAGCTTTCTTT.

This chain connects TRBV5-4 to TRBJ1-2; D is possibly TRBD1 (5 bases). Trimming pared 0 bases from V and 0 bases from J, leaving 12 bases between. Per germline, CDR1 SGHNT and CDR2 YYREEE (reference sequence). The CDR3 is 16 amino acids. CDR3 sequence reads: CASSLGGDRANYGYTF. The CDR3 bases are TGTGCCAGCAGCTTGGGGGGGGATCGAGCTAACTATGGCTACACCTTC.

CDR3 coding DNA: TGCGCCAGCAGCTCGGCAGGGACAGCCCAAGAGACCCAGTACTTC. Its protein is CASSSAGTAQETQYF. The chain links TRBV5-1 to TRBJ2-5; TRBD1 agrees at 7 bases. The CDR3 covers 15 residues. CDR1 and CDR2 (germline): SGHRS, YFSETQ. V gave up 3 bases and J gave up 1 base; unmatched junction bases: 6. Filled out from reference TRBV5-1 and TRBJ2-5, the complete variable domain reads KAGVTQTPRYLIKTRGQQVTLSCSPISGHRSVSWYQQTPGQGLQFLFEYFSETQRNKGNFPGRFSGRQFSNSRSEMNVSTLELGDSALYLCASSSAGTAQETQYFGPGTRLLVL.

Only a few counts were recorded for this clone. This chain joins TRBV7-2 and TRBJ2-2; D remains ambiguous. In germline, CDR1 is SGHTA, CDR2 FQGNSA. The CDR3 contains 14 residues. The germline V and J ends were trimmed by 4 bases and 0 bases, with 6 bases remaining between them. CDR3 sequence: CASSSITNTGELFF. CDR3 nucleotide sequence: TGTGCCAGCAGCTCCATCACGAACACCGGGGAGCTGTTTTTT.

The chain recombines TRBV10-2 with TRBJ1-2, with D hard to call. Trimming pared 3 bases from V and 8 bases from J, leaving 16 bases between. CDR1 is WSHSY and CDR2 is SAAADI in the germline V gene. CDR3 length: 14 residues. The CDR3 region has the DNA TGCGCCAGCAGTGACCCTTCCCCGGTGGTAGGCTACACCTTC. Translation gives CASSDPSPVVGYTF.

V gene TRBV28 combines with J gene TRBJ2-7, with D possibly TRBD1 on 7 matching bases. CDR3 length equals 14 residues. Trimming pared 7 bases from V and 1 base from J, leaving 14 bases between. Germline V gene lookup returns CDR1 MDHEN and CDR2 SYDVKM. CDR3 residues: CASNGGGSSYEQYF. The CDR3 DNA reads as TGTGCCAGCAATGGAGGGGGCAGTTCCTACGAGCAGTACTTC.

The chain combines TRBV2 with TRBJ1-6; D unclear. V was cut by 6 bases and J by 2 bases, with 11 bases left in between. CDR3 size: 15 residues. Germline-derived CDR1 and CDR2 are SNHLY and FYNNEI. CDR3 coding DNA: TGTGCCAGCAGGGCCGCGGCTCCCTATAATTCACCCCTCCACTTT. Translation: CASRAAAPYNSPLHF.

The gene calls are TRBV5-1 and TRBJ1-4; D is undetermined. Looked up from germline, CDR1 is SGHRS and CDR2 is YFSETQ. The CDR3 consists of 14 residues. V was shortened by 0 bases and J by 7 bases, with 10 bases between the two germline ends. The CDR3 DNA sequence: TGCGCCAGCAGCTTGGTGTTGGGGAGTGAAAAACTGTTTTTT. This gives the protein CASSLVLGSEKLFF.

V and J are TRBV19 and TRBJ1-2; D gene unclear. The CDR3 runs to 14 residues. Germline CDR1 LNHDA, CDR2 SQIVND (reference sequence). Between the trimmed V and J ends, which lost 3 bases and 3 bases, there was a span of 11 bases. CDR3 sequence (DNA): TGTGCCAGTAGTATCGGAGGGCAGGACTATGGCTACACCTTC. As protein: CASSIGGQDYGYTF. The variable domain in full, with the rest retrieved from reference TRBV19 and TRBJ1-2, is DGGITQSPKYLFRKEGQNVTLSCEQNLNHDAMYWYRQDPGQGLRLIYYSQIVNDFQKGDIAEGYSVSREKKESFPLTVTSAQKNPTAFYLCASSIGGQDYGYTFGSGTRLTVV.